This T cell receptor (beta chain) appears in the sequencing data of a study of beta chain features in type 1 diabetes. About the study: Healthy donors and patients had similar age, gender and cell yields. Study findings and constraints: Overrepresentation of cells with high TCR expression could result from cDNA sequencing.

Deletions cut 4 bases from V and 7 bases from J, with 14 bases between. Per the germline V gene, CDR1 is SGDLS and CDR2 is YYNGEE. The CDR3 extends over 13 amino acids. The whole isolated RNA underwent reverse transcription, so sequencing captured expressed TCRB transcripts. An average near 3.57 million reads came from naive, central memory and regulatory T cell samples. The table came from immunoSEQ multiplex PCR; TCRdb's copy has only in-frame clones and leaves some out. This sample has around 400,000 clones, with around 13% found just once. Note on this clone: The antigen remains unidentified.

This TCR derives from a man between 18 and 29 years old in good health. Sequenced sample: naive CD4+ T cells from blood. This chain links TRBV9 with TRBJ1-1; D is perhaps TRBD1 (5 bases). CDR3 region: CASSRTPTGEAFF. The CDR3 DNA sequence: TGTGCCAGCAGCCGTACTCCTACAGGTGAAGCTTTCTTT.